Here is one T cell receptor (beta chain) with its context. The authors reverse transcribed all of the isolated RNA, so sequencing captured expressed TCRB transcripts. The method was immunoSEQ multiplex PCR; TCRdb's version includes in-frame clones alone and lacks a portion of them. The sample has over 350,000 clones, over 13% seen once. J gave up 2 bases and V 6 bases, and 3 bases lay outside the gene matches. Germline V CDR1 and CDR2: MDHEN, SYDVKM. CDR3 length: 13 residues. This entry comes from a study of beta chain features in type 1 diabetes. Sequencing was done on a sample of naive CD4+ T cells from blood. The chain joins TRBV28 to TRBJ2-5; 7 bases fit TRBD2. The receptor comes from a woman aged 18-29 years in good health. The CDR3 sequence: CASRTSNQETQYF. In nucleotides, the CDR3 is TGTGCCAGCAGGACTAGCAATCAAGAGACCCAGTACTTC.